This TCR beta chain is from a study of T-cell memory formation after mild COVID-19. Study background: TCR clusters largely stayed donor specific.

With 1 base removed from V and 9 bases from J, the gap between germline ends came to 16 bases. Germline CDR1 SEHNR, CDR2 FQNEAQ (reference sequence). This CDR3 contains 15 residues. Study results and limitations: Day 15 to 85 contracting clones showed balanced CD4/CD8; day 15 to 37 expanders favored CD4+. Clones that contracted clustered mainly in CM and EM if CD4+ and in EMRA if CD8+.

5'RACE with constant-segment primers built TCRalpha and TCRbeta cDNA libraries with UMIs. TCRdb called the 5' RACE reads again in MiXCR, with one record for every CDR3 protein. The table lists approximately 270,000 distinct CDR3 sequences, about a sixth of them singletons. Notes on this clonotype: Its antigen is currently unknown.

The source material was PBMCs or a T cell subset sorted from them (not recorded which). The receptor was isolated from a man aged 18 to 35 who had mild COVID-19 (a few samples of this study predate the infection). Cell type and time point are not known. The V gene is TRBV7-9, the J gene TRBJ1-5, with D perhaps matching TRBD1 (5 bases). The CDR3 is CASSLGQGGEMPQHF. CDR3 nucleotides: TGTGCCAGCAGCTTAGGTCAGGGTGGCGAGATGCCCCAGCATTTT.